Reported below is one TCR beta chain. This sample is part of a study of technical replicates of blood from several donors. CDR1 is LNHDA, CDR2 SQIVND, per germline (reference sequence). CDR3 length: 13 residues. The germline V and J ends were trimmed by 5 bases and 5 bases, with 10 bases remaining between them. Some clones are missing from TCRdb's copy, which holds only in-frame ones; the method was immunoSEQ multiplex PCR. The top ten hold 0.21% of the sample, which has over 65,000 clones, just under 97% seen once. This clonotype originated in a human donor in good health. The sample was T cells isolated from PBMCs. The rearrangement uses TRBV19 and TRBJ1-5; D ambiguous. The CDR3 here is CASSFQADQPQHF. CDR3 nucleotide sequence: TGTGCCAGTAGTTTCCAGGCAGATCAGCCCCAGCATTTT.